This T cell receptor beta chain was recorded in a study of blood T cell repertoires in COVID-19. On the study more broadly: From T cells, B-cell-depleted T cells, or PBMCs came the material, which was cDNA or gDNA.

This CDR3 comprises 14 residues. Trimming removed 0 bases at V and 7 bases at J, with 13 bases between. Germline V gives CDR1 KGHSH, CDR2 LQKENI. Each participant's cohort was designated according to participant-reported clinical history. The data were produced by immunoSEQ multiplex PCR, yet TCRdb's version contains in-frame clones alone and is incomplete. This sample carries approximately 200,000 clones, around nine tenths of them seen once, and the ten largest clones take about a tenth. The sequenced sample consisted of PBMCs or T cells enriched from blood (not recorded which). This TCR came from a man aged 30-40 years who had recovered from COVID-19. V usage is TRBV18 and J usage is TRBJ2-7; TRBD2 might be the D (5 bases). The CDR3: CASSPPTNSGEQYF. Here the CDR3 DNA reads TGTGCCAGCTCACCACCGACGAACTCGGGGGAGCAGTACTTC.